This TCR beta chain stems from a study of early stage breast cancer tumors. Study information: Average read coverage per sample was 9.5 to 10-fold. Study conclusions and caveats: Functional markers like CD4, CD8 and FOXP3 were missed in bulk sequencing. Commonly generated sequences made up most enriched TCRB sequences shared between patients.

This CDR3 contains 14 residues. V lost 5 bases and J lost 7; bases outside the gene matches: 4. CDR1 is SGHVS, CDR2 FNYEAQ, per germline. Using immunoSEQ multiplex PCR, the repertoire was profiled, and TCRdb retains in-frame clones only, with some absent. Of 5,000 to 7,500 clones listed, over 60% are singletons. With respect to this clone: Its antigen is not identified.

Enough DNA from normal breast tissue often took roughly 95-330 mg. This rearrangement joins TRBV7-6 to TRBJ2-1; 11 bases match TRBD1. The clonotype originates from a person aged 50 to 59 with breast cancer. Sequencing was carried out using normal breast tissue next to the tumor. CDR3 sequence: CASSNGQGANEQFF. CDR3 nucleotide sequence: TGTGCCAGCAGCAACGGACAGGGGGCGAATGAGCAGTTCTTC.